The rows below give T cell receptor beta chains drawn from one sample of a study of identical twins. TCRdb re-called the 5' RACE reads with MiXCR, one entry per CDR3 protein. The sample includes 570,000 or so distinct CDR3 sequences, roughly 9.9% seen only once; the top ten take around 3%. This sample also belongs to another study, concerning yellow fever vaccine responses in identical twins.

Specimen: PBMCs. These receptors originate from a woman aged 18-29 years in good health. CDR3s leave out the opening cysteine and the closing phenylalanine or tryptophan. Fields, in order: V gene, CDR3 length, J gene, CDR3 protein.

v_gene: TRBV25-1; len: 11; j_gene: TRBJ2-7; CDR3aa: ASTGGVYLEQY
v_gene: TRBV7-3; len: 14; j_gene: TRBJ2-3; CDR3aa: ASSTYRGAGAGTQY
v_gene: TRBV14; len: 14; j_gene: TRBJ2-7; CDR3aa: ASSQGRTSGPYEQY
v_gene: TRBV4-2; len: 19; j_gene: TRBJ2-7; CDR3aa: ASSQDLEVGGLADFLYEQY
v_gene: TRBV9; len: 14; j_gene: TRBJ2-3; CDR3aa: ASSARAGGAGDTQY
v_gene: TRBV12-3/TRBV12-4; len: 13; j_gene: TRBJ2-1; CDR3aa: ASRNRDRGHNEQF
v_gene: TRBV5-1; len: 11; j_gene: TRBJ1-6; CDR3aa: ASRALGNSPLH
v_gene: TRBV28; len: 15; j_gene: TRBJ1-6; CDR3aa: ASSLFTGDLYNSPLH
v_gene: TRBV30; len: 9; j_gene: TRBJ1-3; CDR3aa: AWFSGNTIY
v_gene: TRBV20-1; len: 11; j_gene: TRBJ2-7; CDR3aa: SARWESSYEQY
v_gene: TRBV29-1; len: 13; j_gene: TRBJ2-7; CDR3aa: SVGGLTRVPYEQY
v_gene: TRBV5-5; len: 15; j_gene: TRBJ2-2; CDR3aa: ASRIVTGGRNTGELF
v_gene: TRBV7-8; len: 10; j_gene: TRBJ1-2; CDR3aa: ASSPHRDGYT
v_gene: TRBV18; len: 16; j_gene: TRBJ2-1; CDR3aa: ASSLARDGGGLYNEQF
v_gene: TRBV28; len: 11; j_gene: TRBJ2-3; CDR3aa: ASSLRTGDTQY
v_gene: TRBV9; len: 12; j_gene: TRBJ1-6; CDR3aa: ASSVAQASSPLH
v_gene: TRBV24-1; len: 13; j_gene: TRBJ2-7; CDR3aa: ATSDSQRDPYEQY
v_gene: TRBV5-6; len: 12; j_gene: TRBJ1-5; CDR3aa: ASSLAAGLETQH
v_gene: TRBV20-1; len: 15; j_gene: TRBJ2-5; CDR3aa: SAPSLQGARFEETQY
v_gene: TRBV4-3; len: 17; j_gene: TRBJ2-7; CDR3aa: ASSQDQRTSGLSSYEQY
v_gene: TRBV29-1; len: 9; j_gene: TRBJ2-7; CDR3aa: SVVTVYEQY
v_gene: TRBV29-1; len: 10; j_gene: TRBJ2-3; CDR3aa: SVIQGLDTQY
v_gene: TRBV5-1; len: 16; j_gene: TRBJ2-3; CDR3aa: ASSAPSGGALSTDTQY
v_gene: TRBV5-1; len: 13; j_gene: TRBJ2-1; CDR3aa: ASRRRLAEYNEQF
v_gene: TRBV4-1; len: 13; j_gene: TRBJ2-2; CDR3aa: ASSLPALGSGELF
v_gene: TRBV19; len: 11; j_gene: TRBJ2-7; CDR3aa: ASSNSNTYEQY
v_gene: TRBV2; len: 12; j_gene: TRBJ2-5; CDR3aa: ASSEVRGQVTQY
v_gene: TRBV12-3/TRBV12-4; len: 11; j_gene: TRBJ1-2; CDR3aa: ASSLRQERGYT
v_gene: TRBV12-3/TRBV12-4; len: 13; j_gene: TRBJ1-5; CDR3aa: ASNPDRVSNQPQH
v_gene: TRBV29-1; len: 8; j_gene: TRBJ2-3; CDR3aa: SVETGGQY